A selection of T cell receptor beta chains follows, all from one sample in a study of T cells in Graves' hyperthyroidism and ophthalmopathy. TCRdb independently ran MiXCR on the multiplex PCR reads; one entry per CDR3 protein. The data contain around 36,000 distinct CDR3 sequences, 52% of them singletons. Sequencing was done on a sample of blood. Every receptor here comes from a man between 35 and 55 years old with Graves' ophthalmopathy. Each CDR3 is given with its conserved first and last residue. D genes are given only for firm matches. Expanded clones get a size class; other rows say once, few or many, or leave the size out.

D: .
V: TRBV19
J: TRBJ2-7
size: .
DNA: TGTGCCAGCAACAAAGGGGTCGAGCAGTACTTC
CDR3: CASNKGVEQYF

D: .
V: TRBV4-1
J: TRBJ1-5
size: many
DNA: TGCGCCAGCAGCCAGATCACAGCTAGATATAGCAATCAGCCCCAGCATTTT
CDR3: CASSQITARYSNQPQHF

D: TRBD1
V: TRBV5-1
J: TRBJ2-3
size: many
DNA: TGCGCCAGCAGCTTGGTGGTGGGACAGGGAGCAGATACGCAGTATTTT
CDR3: CASSLVVGQGADTQYF

D: .
V: TRBV5-1
J: TRBJ2-7
size: many
DNA: TGCGCCAGCAGCTCCCTGACAGGACCCTACGAGCAGTACTTC
CDR3: CASSSLTGPYEQYF

D: .
V: TRBV29-1
J: TRBJ2-2
size: .
DNA: TGCAGCTTGAAAGGGGTTATAGGCACCGGGGAGCTGTTTTTT
CDR3: CSLKGVIGTGELFF

D: .
V: TRBV11-1
J: TRBJ1-1
size: .
DNA: TGTGCCAGCAGCTTGAGGCTCTCAGTGAACACTGAAGCTTGCTTT
CDR3: CASSLRLSVNTEACF

D: TRBD2
V: TRBV6-4
J: TRBJ2-3
size: many
DNA: TGTGCCAGCAGTGTAGAGGCTAGCGGGAGCACAGATACGCAGTATTTT
CDR3: CASSVEASGSTDTQYF

D: .
V: TRBV7-2
J: TRBJ2-7
size: .
DNA: TGTGCCAGCAGCACTGGTGTGGCTGGGGCACCATACGAGCAGTACTTC
CDR3: CASSTGVAGAPYEQYF

D: .
V: TRBV2
J: TRBJ2-1
size: .
DNA: TGTGCCAGCAGTGAGTCGCGGGAACGGCAGTTCTTC
CDR3: CASSESRERQFF

D: TRBD1
V: TRBV5-1
J: TRBJ1-6
size: .
DNA: TGCGCCAGCAGCTTCGGACAGGGGCTGTCTTCACCCCTCCACTTT
CDR3: CASSFGQGLSSPLHF

D: .
V: TRBV18
J: TRBJ2-5
size: many
DNA: TGTGCCAGCTCACCACGCACAGGGCTGGAGACCCAGTACTTC
CDR3: CASSPRTGLETQYF

D: TRBD2
V: TRBV2
J: TRBJ2-7
size: .
DNA: TGTGCCAGCTGGGAAGTAGCGGGAGACGGCGAGCAGTACTTC
CDR3: CASWEVAGDGEQYF

D: TRBD2
V: TRBV7-6
J: TRBJ2-3
size: .
DNA: TGTGCCAGCAGCTGGACTAGCGGCACGCAGTATTTT
CDR3: CASSWTSGTQYF

D: TRBD2
V: TRBV20-1
J: TRBJ2-7
size: .
DNA: TGCAGTGCTAGGTCTAGCGGAACCTACGAGCAGTACTTC
CDR3: CSARSSGTYEQYF

D: .
V: TRBV10-3
J: TRBJ2-2
size: many
DNA: TGTGCCACCGGCCGGGACCGCAACACCGGGGAGCTGTTTTTT
CDR3: CATGRDRNTGELFF

D: .
V: TRBV29-1
J: TRBJ1-1
size: many
DNA: TGCAGCGTTGAAAGCATTATGAACACTGAAGCTTTCTTT
CDR3: CSVESIMNTEAFF

D: .
V: TRBV12-3/TRBV12-4
J: TRBJ1-6
size: many
DNA: TGTGCCAGCACTAAGACCCCGGGGGCGACTTCACCCCTCCACTTT
CDR3: CASTKTPGATSPLHF

D: .
V: TRBV6-1
J: TRBJ2-7
size: .
DNA: TGTGCCAGCAGTGAATCCGCGTCAGCCTGCGAGCAGTACTTC
CDR3: CASSESASACEQYF

D: .
V: TRBV20-1
J: TRBJ2-4
size: .
DNA: TGCAGTGCCACAGGGGGGGGCTTGGCCAAAAACATTCAGTACTTC
CDR3: CSATGGGLAKNIQYF

D: .
V: TRBV7-9
J: TRBJ2-6
size: medium-sized
DNA: TGTGCCAGCAGATATGGGGCCAACGTCCTGACTTTC
CDR3: CASRYGANVLTF

D: .
V: TRBV5-1
J: TRBJ2-5
size: many
DNA: TGCGCCAGCAGCTCCGCGAGTGTAGAGACCCAGTACTTC
CDR3: CASSSASVETQYF

D: .
V: TRBV19
J: TRBJ2-5
size: .
DNA: TGTGCCAGCGGGGGTCAAGAGACCCAGTACTTC
CDR3: CASGGQETQYF

D: .
V: TRBV20-1
J: TRBJ1-5
size: .
DNA: TGCAGTGCTAGAGAAAGCAATCAGCCCCAGCATTTT
CDR3: CSARESNQPQHF

D: .
V: TRBV5-1
J: TRBJ1-1
size: many
DNA: TGCGCCAGCAAGCAGGGGACGGGGAGCACTGAAGCTTTCTTT
CDR3: CASKQGTGSTEAFF

D: TRBD1
V: TRBV9
J: TRBJ1-6
size: .
DNA: TGTGCCAGCAGCGAGGGGACAGGGGACCCTTCACCCCTCCACTTT
CDR3: CASSEGTGDPSPLHF

D: TRBD2
V: TRBV7-2
J: TRBJ2-5
size: once
DNA: TGTGCCAGCAGCCCGACTAGCGGTCAAGAGACCCAGTACTTC
CDR3: CASSPTSGQETQYF

D: TRBD2
V: TRBV6-5
J: TRBJ2-2
size: .
DNA: TGTGCCAGCAGCCCGACGCGGGGGGAGAACACCGGGGAGCTGTTTTTT
CDR3: CASSPTRGENTGELFF

D: .
V: TRBV20-1
J: TRBJ1-5
size: .
DNA: TGCAGTGCTCGACTAGGGGGGAATCAGCCCCAGCATTTT
CDR3: CSARLGGNQPQHF

D: .
V: TRBV6-1
J: TRBJ2-7
size: many
DNA: TGTGCCAGCACTCTCGGCGGCGGCTACGAGCAGTACTTC
CDR3: CASTLGGGYEQYF

D: .
V: TRBV7-9
J: TRBJ1-2
size: once
DNA: TGTGCCAGCAGCGAAGGACAGCAATTTTACTATGGCTACACCTTC
CDR3: CASSEGQQFYYGYTF

D: TRBD2
V: TRBV20-1
J: TRBJ2-1
size: once
DNA: TGCAGTGCTTCCCGACTAGCGGGAGGCAATGAGCAGTTCTTC
CDR3: CSASRLAGGNEQFF

D: .
V: TRBV20-1
J: TRBJ1-5
size: .
DNA: TGCAGTGCCAAGTTAGGGGGTAAGGGCAATCAGCCCCAGCATTTT
CDR3: CSAKLGGKGNQPQHF

D: .
V: TRBV9
J: TRBJ1-1
size: .
DNA: TGTGCCAGCAGCGTTGGTATGAACACTGAAGCTTTCTTT
CDR3: CASSVGMNTEAFF

D: .
V: TRBV9
J: TRBJ2-3
size: many
DNA: TGTGCCAGCACGCCCAGGGGAGTCAGTACTGGCGCGCAGTATTTT
CDR3: CASTPRGVSTGAQYF

D: .
V: TRBV14
J: TRBJ2-2
size: .
DNA: TGTGCCAGCAGTTTCACCGGGGAGCTGTTTTTT
CDR3: CASSFTGELFF

D: .
V: TRBV12-3/TRBV12-4
J: TRBJ2-5
size: .
DNA: TGTGCCAGCAGTCCTGACAACCAAGAGACCCGGTACTTC
CDR3: CASSPDNQETRYF

D: .
V: TRBV20-1
J: TRBJ2-3
size: .
DNA: TGCAGTGCGGTTCCAACGGGGGGCCTTACCTACAATGAGCAGTATTTT
CDR3: CSAVPTGGLTYNEQYF

D: TRBD1
V: TRBV19
J: TRBJ1-2
size: .
DNA: TGTGCCAGTAGTATAGCTGCCGGGACAGCGTATGACTACACCTTC
CDR3: CASSIAAGTAYDYTF